These 17 T cell receptor beta chains were all obtained from the same sample, sequenced in a study of blood T cell repertoires in COVID-19. The data were produced by immunoSEQ multiplex PCR, yet TCRdb's version contains in-frame clones alone and is incomplete. Among over 200,000 clones listed, over 80% were seen once. Material for sequencing was peripheral blood. The receptors originated from a man aged 25 to 40 with COVID-19, enrolled during active disease.

This chain links TRBV25-1 with TRBJ2-1, with 11 bases lining up with TRBD2. The V gene's germline CDR1 is MGHDK and CDR2 SYGVNS. The CDR3 has 16 residues. V lost 3 bases and J lost 9; bases outside the gene matches: 10. The CDR3 coding sequence is TGTGCCAGCAGTGATATACTAGCGGGAGACGGGGGTGAGCAGTTCTTC. Its translation: CASSDILAGDGGEQFF. The whole variable domain, filled in from reference TRBV25-1 and TRBJ2-1, reads EADIYQTPRYLVIGTGKKITLECSQTMGHDKMYWYQQDPGMELHLIHYSYGVNSTEKGDLSSESTVSRIRTEHFPLTLESARPSHTSQYLCASSDILAGDGGEQFFGPGTRLTVL.

The chain recombines TRBV3-1 (or the pseudogene TRBV3-2) with TRBJ2-2; D not certain. This CDR3 is 17 amino acids long. Deletions cut 0 bases from V and 3 bases from J, with 14 bases between. The germline gives CDR1 LGHDT, CDR2 YNNKEL (reference sequence). CDR3 nucleotide sequence: TGTGCCAGCAGCCAAGAGAGCGTCACTCCGGACACCGGGGAGCTGTTTTTT. The encoded protein is CASSQESVTPDTGELFF.

The CDR3 DNA is TGTGCCAGCTCACCACCGATGAGGGCGCCGAGTACTGAAGCTTTCTTT. The encoded protein is CASSPPMRAPSTEAFF. This chain connects TRBV18 to TRBJ1-1; D gene unclear. Trimming took off 0 bases at V and 5 bases at J, with 16 bases between the two ends. Germline CDR1 reads KGHSH; CDR2 reads LQKENI. This CDR3 is built from 16 residues.

This chain links TRBV30 with TRBJ1-2; D is uncertain. This CDR3 region has 11 residues. CDR1 and CDR2 from the germline V gene are GTSNPN and SVGIG (reference sequence). Trimming stripped 0 bases from V and 5 bases from J, with 4 bases between. The CDR3, as DNA: TGTGCCTGGAGTGTACATTATGGCTACACCTTC. Translated, it gives CAWSVHYGYTF. Using reference TRBV30 and TRBJ1-2 for the parts outside the CDR3, the full variable domain is SQTIHQWPATLVQPVGSPLSLECTVEGTSNPNLYWYRQAAGRGLQLLFYSVGIGQISSEVPQNLSASRPQDRQFILSSKKLLLSDSGFYLCAWSVHYGYTFGSGTRLTVV.

This clone occurred a few times. The gene calls are TRBV6-5 and TRBJ1-5; D is possibly TRBD1 (6 bases). Germline V gene lookup returns CDR1 MNHEY and CDR2 SVGAGI. Trimming stripped 6 bases from V and 4 bases from J, with 13 bases between. The CDR3 has 14 amino acids. CDR3 in DNA: TGTGCCAGCAGGCAGGGGTCCCTAAATCAGCCCCAGCATTTT. Amino acid sequence: CASRQGSLNQPQHF.

The J gene is TRBJ1-1, the V gene TRBV11-2, with D possibly matching TRBD1 (5 bases). V lost 3 bases, J lost 1 base, and 9 bases lay in between. Germline CDR1 reads SGHAT; CDR2 reads FQNNGV. The CDR3 sequence is 14 residues long. This CDR3 is CASSFSTENTEAFF. CDR3 nucleotides: TGTGCCAGCAGCTTCTCGACAGAGAACACTGAAGCTTTCTTT.

As DNA, the CDR3 is TGTGCCAGCAGCGTAGCCGGGACTAGCGGGGTTACGCAGTATTTT. Translation gives CASSVAGTSGVTQYF. The rearrangement uses TRBV9 and TRBJ2-3, with 13 bases matching TRBD2. V lost 0 bases, J lost 8 bases, and 3 bases stayed unmatched. The germline V gene has CDR1 SGDLS and CDR2 YYNGEE. CDR3 length equals 15 residues.

The chain carries TRBV6-1 and TRBJ2-7; the match to TRBD1 covers 11 bases. Germline V CDR1 and CDR2: MNHNS, SASEGT. J gave up 2 bases and V 2 bases, and 2 bases lay outside the gene matches. The CDR3 runs to 15 residues. CDR3 bases: TGTGCCAGCAGTGAACCGGACAGGGGGCCCTACGAGCAGTACTTC. Protein product: CASSEPDRGPYEQYF.

The chain employs TRBV3-1 (or the pseudogene TRBV3-2) and TRBJ2-2; perhaps TRBD2 as D (5 bases). CDR3 length equals 15 residues. Germline V gene sequence: CDR1 LGHDT, CDR2 YNNKEL (reference sequence). Deletions cut 4 bases from V and 2 bases from J, with 11 bases between. The CDR3 here is CASSLGLSNTGELFF. CDR3 sequence (DNA): TGTGCCAGCAGCCTAGGACTTTCAAACACCGGGGAGCTGTTTTTT.

The V gene is TRBV7-2, the J gene TRBJ2-7; D remains ambiguous. V lost 0 bases and J lost 1, with 7 bases in between. The CDR3 contains 14 residues. Germline lookup yields CDR1 SGHTA and CDR2 FQGNSA. CDR3 coding DNA: TGTGCCAGCAGCTTAGCTCAAGCGTCCTACGAGCAGTACTTC. Translating gives CASSLAQASYEQYF. Using reference TRBV7-2 and TRBJ2-7 for the parts outside the CDR3, the full variable domain is GAGVSQSPSNKVTEKGKDVELRCDPISGHTALYWYRQSLGQGLEFLIYFQGNSAPDKSGLPSDRFSAERTGGSVSTLTIQRTQQEDSAVYLCASSLAQASYEQYFGPGTRLTVT.

The CDR3 bases are TGTGCCAGCAGCGGACACCCCGGTCTGCGACAAACCCATGGCTACACCTTC. Translation gives CASSGHPGLRQTHGYTF. This chain uses TRBV9 with TRBJ1-2; D unresolved. V gave up 3 bases and J gave up 6 bases, with 24 bases separating them. Per germline, CDR1 SGDLS and CDR2 YYNGEE. The CDR3 consists of 17 residues.

The chain recombines TRBV11-3 with TRBJ2-6; 9 bases are a match to TRBD1. In germline, CDR1 is SGHNT, CDR2 YENEEA. CDR3 length equals 16 residues. Germline trimming cut 5 bases from V and 2 bases from J; bases unmatched to any gene: 4. DNA of the CDR3: TGTGCCAGCAGCCCAAGACAGGGGGCTGGGGCCAACGTCCTGACTTTC. Protein product: CASSPRQGAGANVLTF.

J is TRBJ1-6 and V is TRBV28, with a tentative D call TRBD1 (6 bases). Germline V gene sequence: CDR1 MDHEN, CDR2 SYDVKM. Trimming cost V 7 bases and J 3 bases, with 13 bases left between them. This CDR3 is built from 15 residues. The CDR3 coding sequence is TGTGCCAGCACACCGGACAGTCTCTATAATTCACCCCTCCACTTT. This sequence encodes CASTPDSLYNSPLHF.

The chain uses TRBV4-1 and TRBJ2-1; D uncertain. The CDR3 spans 17 residues. Germline assignment: CDR1 MGHRA and CDR2 YSYEKL. V was trimmed by 2 bases and J by 0 bases, leaving 14 bases between them. The CDR3 loop reads CASSQFAPVSSYNEQFF. CDR3 sequence (DNA): TGCGCCAGCAGCCAATTCGCCCCCGTGAGCTCCTACAATGAGCAGTTCTTC.

The chain has TRBV2 and TRBJ2-2; D gene uncertain. The CDR3 contains 12 residues. The V and J ends lost 8 bases and 4 bases respectively, with 8 bases between them. CDR1 and CDR2 from the germline V gene are SNHLY and FYNNEI. DNA of the CDR3: TGTGCCAGCGCTCCTATCACCGGGGAGCTGTTTTTT. Residues: CASAPITGELFF.

The V gene is TRBV7-8, the J gene TRBJ1-3; a weak D match, TRBD1 (5 bases). V lost 5 bases, J lost 1 base, and 12 bases lay in between. This CDR3 contains 15 residues. Per the germline V gene, CDR1 is SGHVS and CDR2 is FQNEAQ. Written as DNA, the CDR3 is TGTGCCAGCAGCGCCTATGGGGGGTCTGGAAACACCATATATTTT. Translation: CASSAYGGSGNTIYF.

The chain couples TRBV10-3 to TRBJ1-4, with D tentatively TRBD1 (5 bases). The CDR3 runs to 15 residues. Per the germline V gene, CDR1 is ENHRY and CDR2 is SYGVKD. With 2 bases removed from V and 6 bases from J, the gap between germline ends came to 13 bases. DNA for the CDR3: TGTGCCATCAGTGAGAGGGGAAGATCGGATGAAAAACTGTTTTTT. Protein sequence: CAISERGRSDEKLFF.